Listed below are T cell receptor beta chains from one sample, sequenced in a study of T cells in Graves' hyperthyroidism and ophthalmopathy. TCRdb called the multiplex PCR reads again in MiXCR, with one record for every CDR3 protein. Of 250,000 to 300,000 distinct CDR3 sequences listed, 10% to 15% are singletons. Source material: blood. These receptors all come from a young woman with Graves' hyperthyroidism that later progressed to Graves' ophthalmopathy. Both conserved end residues are part of each CDR3. The order of the fields is CDR3 DNA, CDR3 protein, J gene, clone size, D gene, CDR3 length, V gene. The D gene is left open where the match is weak. Clone size appears in some rows only: once, few, many, or a class for an expanded clone.

cdr3_nt: TGTGCCACCAGTGATCCGTCAGGGCCCCCCGCGACCCAGTACTTC
cdr3_aa: CATSDPSGPPATQYF
j_call: TRBJ2-5
clone_size: many
d_call: .
cdr3_length: 15
v_call: TRBV24-1

cdr3_nt: TGTGCCAGCTCACCCTCATCCGGGACAGGGGGAGGAAACACCATATATTTT
cdr3_aa: CASSPSSGTGGGNTIYF
j_call: TRBJ1-3
clone_size: few
d_call: TRBD1
cdr3_length: 17
v_call: TRBV18

cdr3_nt: TGTGCCTGGAGTGCCCTAGCGGGAGACTACAATGAGCAGTTCTTC
cdr3_aa: CAWSALAGDYNEQFF
j_call: TRBJ2-1
clone_size: many
d_call: TRBD2
cdr3_length: 15
v_call: TRBV30

cdr3_nt: TGTGCCAGCACCCAGGACGGGACAGCTAGCACAGATACGCAGTATTTT
cdr3_aa: CASTQDGTASTDTQYF
j_call: TRBJ2-3
clone_size: many
d_call: TRBD1
cdr3_length: 16
v_call: TRBV7-9

cdr3_nt: TGTGCCATCAGTGCCGGGACAGGGTCCTTCTATGGCTACACCTTC
cdr3_aa: CAISAGTGSFYGYTF
j_call: TRBJ1-2
clone_size: few
d_call: TRBD1
cdr3_length: 15
v_call: TRBV10-3

cdr3_nt: TGTGCCACCAGTGACCAGAGAAAGGTCGATGAGCAGTTCTTC
cdr3_aa: CATSDQRKVDEQFF
j_call: TRBJ2-1
clone_size: .
d_call: .
cdr3_length: 14
v_call: TRBV24-1

cdr3_nt: TGTGCCACAGACAGGGCCTATGGCTACACCTTC
cdr3_aa: CATDRAYGYTF
j_call: TRBJ1-2
clone_size: once
d_call: TRBD1
cdr3_length: 11
v_call: TRBV2

cdr3_nt: TGTGCCAGCAGTCCACGTCAGCCTGGGAAAAGGACCCAGTACTTC
cdr3_aa: CASSPRQPGKRTQYF
j_call: TRBJ2-5
clone_size: many
d_call: .
cdr3_length: 15
v_call: TRBV12-3/TRBV12-4

cdr3_nt: TGTGCCAGCAGTTTATTAACAGGTAACACTGAAGCTTTCTTT
cdr3_aa: CASSLLTGNTEAFF
j_call: TRBJ1-1
clone_size: many
d_call: .
cdr3_length: 14
v_call: TRBV28

cdr3_nt: TGTGCCAGCAGTTTACAACTGTCGACAATAACCGGGGAGCTGTTTTTT
cdr3_aa: CASSLQLSTITGELFF
j_call: TRBJ2-2
clone_size: many
d_call: .
cdr3_length: 16
v_call: TRBV28

cdr3_nt: TGCAGTGCTAGAGGAGGGCAGGGGCCCCAGCATTTT
cdr3_aa: CSARGGQGPQHF
j_call: TRBJ1-5
clone_size: many
d_call: .
cdr3_length: 12
v_call: TRBV20-1

cdr3_nt: TGTGCCAGCAGTTCTAGACGGCTGAACACTGAAGCTTTCTTT
cdr3_aa: CASSSRRLNTEAFF
j_call: TRBJ1-1
clone_size: many
d_call: .
cdr3_length: 14
v_call: TRBV27

cdr3_nt: TGTGCCAGCAGCTTAGGGACACCACAGTACGAGCAGTACTTC
cdr3_aa: CASSLGTPQYEQYF
j_call: TRBJ2-7
clone_size: many
d_call: .
cdr3_length: 14
v_call: TRBV13

cdr3_nt: TGCGCCAGCAGCCAGATAATAGCGGGACTGGTCTCCTACGAGCAGTACTTC
cdr3_aa: CASSQIIAGLVSYEQYF
j_call: TRBJ2-7
clone_size: few
d_call: TRBD2
cdr3_length: 17
v_call: TRBV4-1

cdr3_nt: TGTGCCAGCAGTTCGCTGGGTCCGGAAGACTACGAGCAGTACTTC
cdr3_aa: CASSSLGPEDYEQYF
j_call: TRBJ2-7
clone_size: many
d_call: .
cdr3_length: 15
v_call: TRBV12-3/TRBV12-4

cdr3_nt: TGCGCCAGCAGTAAATTACCGGGACAGGGTGGAGAGACCCAGTACTTC
cdr3_aa: CASSKLPGQGGETQYF
j_call: TRBJ2-5
clone_size: many
d_call: TRBD1
cdr3_length: 16
v_call: TRBV5-1

cdr3_nt: TGTGCCAGCAGCTTCTTAAGCGGGAGGGGCCGTAATGAGCAGTTCTTC
cdr3_aa: CASSFLSGRGRNEQFF
j_call: TRBJ2-1
clone_size: few
d_call: TRBD2
cdr3_length: 16
v_call: TRBV7-6

cdr3_nt: TGTGCCAGCAGCCTTAGCGGGAGCTCCTACAATGAGCAGTTCTTC
cdr3_aa: CASSLSGSSYNEQFF
j_call: TRBJ2-1
clone_size: many
d_call: TRBD2
cdr3_length: 15
v_call: TRBV27

cdr3_nt: TGCAGGGAACGGAACACCGGGGAGCTGTTTTTT
cdr3_aa: CRERNTGELFF
j_call: TRBJ2-2
clone_size: many
d_call: .
cdr3_length: 11
v_call: TRBV20-1

cdr3_nt: TGTGCCAGTGCTTCGGACAGGGGAAACACTGAAGCTTTCTTT
cdr3_aa: CASASDRGNTEAFF
j_call: TRBJ1-1
clone_size: many
d_call: TRBD1
cdr3_length: 14
v_call: TRBV19

cdr3_nt: TGTGCCAGCAGTCCGACTAGCGGGAGGGTAAATGAGCAGTTCTTC
cdr3_aa: CASSPTSGRVNEQFF
j_call: TRBJ2-1
clone_size: few
d_call: TRBD2
cdr3_length: 15
v_call: TRBV6-1

cdr3_nt: TGTGCCAGCACCCAGGGTGTCGGAGAGACCCAGTACTTC
cdr3_aa: CASTQGVGETQYF
j_call: TRBJ2-5
clone_size: many
d_call: .
cdr3_length: 13
v_call: TRBV12-3/TRBV12-4

cdr3_nt: TGCAGTGCTGGGGATGGGGATTGGGGCAATCAGCCCCAGCATTTT
cdr3_aa: CSAGDGDWGNQPQHF
j_call: TRBJ1-5
clone_size: .
d_call: .
cdr3_length: 15
v_call: TRBV20-1

cdr3_nt: TGTGCCAGCAGTTACTCAATCAGAGACAACTACAATGAGCAGTTCTTC
cdr3_aa: CASSYSIRDNYNEQFF
j_call: TRBJ2-1
clone_size: many
d_call: .
cdr3_length: 16
v_call: TRBV6-6

cdr3_nt: TGCAGTGCTAGGGACTTCAGGACTGGACAAGAGACCCAGTACTTC
cdr3_aa: CSARDFRTGQETQYF
j_call: TRBJ2-5
clone_size: many
d_call: .
cdr3_length: 15
v_call: TRBV20-1

cdr3_nt: TGTGCCAGCAGTTCGTCCGGGACAACGAGAAAATATGGCTACACCTTC
cdr3_aa: CASSSSGTTRKYGYTF
j_call: TRBJ1-2
clone_size: many
d_call: .
cdr3_length: 16
v_call: TRBV27

cdr3_nt: TGTGCCTGGAGTGCCGTTGGACAGGCCACCGGCTACACCTTC
cdr3_aa: CAWSAVGQATGYTF
j_call: TRBJ1-2
clone_size: many
d_call: TRBD1
cdr3_length: 14
v_call: TRBV30

cdr3_nt: TGTGCCAGCAGTTATGAGGGGACCATCAGGGATGAGCAGTTCTTC
cdr3_aa: CASSYEGTIRDEQFF
j_call: TRBJ2-1
clone_size: many
d_call: .
cdr3_length: 15
v_call: TRBV28

cdr3_nt: TGTGCCAGCAGTTACATGGCTAGCGAATACACCGGGGAGCTGTTTTTT
cdr3_aa: CASSYMASEYTGELFF
j_call: TRBJ2-2
clone_size: many
d_call: .
cdr3_length: 16
v_call: TRBV6-2/TRBV6-3

cdr3_nt: TGTGCCTGGAGTCTATCGGGAGCGCGGGAGCAGTACTTC
cdr3_aa: CAWSLSGAREQYF
j_call: TRBJ2-7
clone_size: many
d_call: .
cdr3_length: 13
v_call: TRBV30

cdr3_nt: TGTGCCAGCACGGGAGCGGCTAGCGGGAACCATGAGCAGTTCTTC
cdr3_aa: CASTGAASGNHEQFF
j_call: TRBJ2-1
clone_size: few
d_call: TRBD2
cdr3_length: 15
v_call: TRBV6-1

cdr3_nt: TGTGCCAGCAGCTTCGCCAGGCGACCGCACTACAATGAGCAGTTCTTC
cdr3_aa: CASSFARRPHYNEQFF
j_call: TRBJ2-1
clone_size: many
d_call: .
cdr3_length: 16
v_call: TRBV7-8

cdr3_nt: TGTGCCAGCAGCTCTCCCCACGCGGCGGGAGCCGGCACAGATACGCAGTATTTT
cdr3_aa: CASSSPHAAGAGTDTQYF
j_call: TRBJ2-3
clone_size: many
d_call: TRBD2
cdr3_length: 18
v_call: TRBV7-2

cdr3_nt: TGTGCCGCCAACCGGGGGCTCCAAGAGACCCAGTACTTC
cdr3_aa: CAANRGLQETQYF
j_call: TRBJ2-5
clone_size: many
d_call: .
cdr3_length: 13
v_call: TRBV7-9

cdr3_nt: TGTGCCAGTAGTATTGCGGGAGGGACGAACACCGGGGAGCTGTTTTTT
cdr3_aa: CASSIAGGTNTGELFF
j_call: TRBJ2-2
clone_size: .
d_call: TRBD2
cdr3_length: 16
v_call: TRBV19